The entry below gives a single T cell receptor (beta chain) sequence along with its context. Cohort assignment relied on participant-reported clinical history. This specimen comes from a study of blood T cell repertoires in COVID-19. Study-level background: PBMCs, B-cell-depleted T cells, or T cells provided the cDNA or gDNA that made up the material.

Data came from immunoSEQ multiplex PCR; TCRdb stores just in-frame clones and leaves some out. The repertoire holds some 160,000 clones, about 80% seen once, with roughly 19% in the top ten. This receptor was identified in a woman in her seventies in a cohort exposed to, infected with or recovered from COVID-19 (not recorded which). The material sequenced was PBMCs or T cells enriched from blood (not recorded which).

The CDR3 reads CASSSTGTDEKLFF. The DNA for the CDR3 is TGTGCCAGCAGTTCGACAGGGACCGATGAAAAACTGTTTTTT. This chain joins TRBV7-9 and TRBJ1-4, with TRBD1 matching over 7 bases. J was trimmed by 6 bases and V by 6 bases; bases with no gene match: 7. CDR3 length: 14 amino acids. The germline CDR1 and CDR2 sequences are SEHNR and FQNEAQ (reference sequence).